The present T cell receptor beta chain was sequenced within a study of T cell responses to AZD1222 COVID-19 vaccine. Points from the study as a whole: The CD4 TCRs associated with vaccination extended across spike and predominated at 160-218 and 743-854. Rises in breadth and depth of Spike-specific TCRs came after two AZD1222 doses. Most donors were white British and more were female, and clonal diversity was possibly underestimated.

Clones were sequenced by immunoSEQ multiplex PCR, and TCRdb holds only the in-frame ones, with some missing. This table has 85,000 to 130,000 clones, roughly 86% appearing once. The germline V and J ends were trimmed by 2 bases and 1 base, with 11 bases remaining between them. CDR1 and CDR2 (germline): MRHNA, SNTAGT. This CDR3 comprises 16 residues. A note on this clone: What it binds is unknown.

This TCR was recovered from an adult who received the MenACWY meningococcal vaccine as a control. The chain carries TRBV6-4 and TRBJ2-2, with D possibly matching TRBD1 (5 bases). The material sequenced was peripheral blood, taken 28 days after the second dose of the MenACWY control vaccine. Here the CDR3 DNA reads TGTGCCAGCAGTGACAAAAGTACAGGGAACACCGGGGAGCTGTTTTTT. It codes for CASSDKSTGNTGELFF.